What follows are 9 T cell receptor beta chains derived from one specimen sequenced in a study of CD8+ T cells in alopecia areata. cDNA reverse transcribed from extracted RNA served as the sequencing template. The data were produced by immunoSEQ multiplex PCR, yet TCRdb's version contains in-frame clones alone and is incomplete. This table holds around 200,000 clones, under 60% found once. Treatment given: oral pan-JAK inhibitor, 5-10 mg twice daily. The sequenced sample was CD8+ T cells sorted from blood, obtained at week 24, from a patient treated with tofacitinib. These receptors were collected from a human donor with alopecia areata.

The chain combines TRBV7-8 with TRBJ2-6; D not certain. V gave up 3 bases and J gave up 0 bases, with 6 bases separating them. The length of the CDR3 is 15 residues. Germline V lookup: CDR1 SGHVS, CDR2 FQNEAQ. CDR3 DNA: TGTGCCAGCAGCTTGTCAGCCTCTGGGGCCAACGTCCTGACTTTC. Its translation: CASSLSASGANVLTF. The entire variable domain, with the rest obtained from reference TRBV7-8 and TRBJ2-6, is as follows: GAGVSQSPRYKVAKRGQDVALRCDPISGHVSLFWYQQALGQGPEFLTYFQNEAQLDKSGLPSDRFFAERPEGSVSTLKIQRTQQEDSAVYLCASSLSASGANVLTFGAGSRLTVL.

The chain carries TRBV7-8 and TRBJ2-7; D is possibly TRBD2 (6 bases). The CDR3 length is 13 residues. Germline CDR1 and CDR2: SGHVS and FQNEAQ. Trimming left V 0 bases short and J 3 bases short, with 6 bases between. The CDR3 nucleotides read TGTGCCAGCAGCTTAGCGGGGGGCTACGAGCAGTACTTC. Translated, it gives CASSLAGGYEQYF.

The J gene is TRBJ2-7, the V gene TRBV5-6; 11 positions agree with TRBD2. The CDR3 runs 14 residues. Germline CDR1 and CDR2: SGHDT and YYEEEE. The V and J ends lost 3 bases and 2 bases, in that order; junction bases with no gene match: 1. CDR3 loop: CASSWGLAAYEQYF. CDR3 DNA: TGTGCCAGCAGCTGGGGACTAGCGGCCTACGAGCAGTACTTC.

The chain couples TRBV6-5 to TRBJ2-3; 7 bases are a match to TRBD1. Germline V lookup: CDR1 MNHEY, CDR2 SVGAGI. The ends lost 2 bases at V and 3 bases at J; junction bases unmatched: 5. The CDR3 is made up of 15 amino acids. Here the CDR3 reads CASSYGTETTDTQYF. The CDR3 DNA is TGTGCCAGCAGTTACGGGACAGAAACGACAGATACGCAGTATTTT.

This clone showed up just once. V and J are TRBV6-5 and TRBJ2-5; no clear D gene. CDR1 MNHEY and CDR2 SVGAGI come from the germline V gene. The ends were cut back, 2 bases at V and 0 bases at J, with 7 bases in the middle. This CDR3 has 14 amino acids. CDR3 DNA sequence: TGTGCCAGCAGTTACCTGGGGAACCAAGAGACCCAGTACTTC. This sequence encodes CASSYLGNQETQYF.

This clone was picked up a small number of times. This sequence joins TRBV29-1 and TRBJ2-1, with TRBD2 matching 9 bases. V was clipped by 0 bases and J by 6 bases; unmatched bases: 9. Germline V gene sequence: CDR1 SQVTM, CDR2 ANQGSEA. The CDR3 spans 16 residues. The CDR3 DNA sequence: TGCAGCGTTGAAGAAAAAGGCGGGGGGGCGGCCAATGAGCAGTTCTTC. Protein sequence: CSVEEKGGGAANEQFF.

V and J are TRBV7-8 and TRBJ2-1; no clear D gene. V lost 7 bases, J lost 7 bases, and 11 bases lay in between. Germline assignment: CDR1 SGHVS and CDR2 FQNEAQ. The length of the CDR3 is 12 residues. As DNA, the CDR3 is TGTGCCAGCAACCTAAATCCTAATGAGCAGTTCTTC. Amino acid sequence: CASNLNPNEQFF.

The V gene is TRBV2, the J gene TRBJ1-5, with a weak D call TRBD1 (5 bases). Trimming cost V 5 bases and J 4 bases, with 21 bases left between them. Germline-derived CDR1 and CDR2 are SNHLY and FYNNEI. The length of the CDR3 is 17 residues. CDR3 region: CASSNLGGLRRNQPQHF. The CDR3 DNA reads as TGTGCCAGCAGTAACCTGGGGGGGTTAAGAAGGAATCAGCCCCAGCATTTT.

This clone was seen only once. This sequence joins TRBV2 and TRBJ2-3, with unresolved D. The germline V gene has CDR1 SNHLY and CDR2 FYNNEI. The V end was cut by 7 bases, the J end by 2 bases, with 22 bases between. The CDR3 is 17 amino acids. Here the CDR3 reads CASTFGEVRVNTDTQYF. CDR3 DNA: TGTGCCAGCACTTTCGGAGAGGTGCGCGTAAACACAGATACGCAGTATTTT.